This T cell receptor beta chain was sequenced in a study of T cell responses to AZD1222 COVID-19 vaccine. Regarding the study as a whole: Just six AZD1222 recipients were seropositive at baseline. As reported, nearly half of all spike-specific TCRs target variant regions that are unmutated. White British donors predominated, females outnumbered males, and clonal diversity was possibly underestimated. Dominant at 160-218 and 743-854, vaccine-associated CD4 TCRs also spanned spike.

A note on this clone: The antigen is unknown.

Germline V CDR1 and CDR2: MNHNY, SVGAGI (reference sequence). Trimming took 6 bases from V and 3 from J; bases not matched to a gene: 5. The CDR3 is made up of 14 amino acids. This table comes from immunoSEQ multiplex PCR, and its TCRdb copy is limited to in-frame clones, with some not included. The data contain approximately 170,000 clones, over 75% of them seen just once; the ten biggest clones take up about 6.9%. The TCR originated in an adult in good health. The specimen was peripheral blood, collected on day 0 of AZD1222 vaccination. V gene TRBV6-6 combines with J gene TRBJ1-5, with 7 bases matching TRBD1. The DNA for the CDR3 is TGTGCCAGCAGGACGACAGGGTCCAATCAGCCCCAGCATTTT. Protein sequence: CASRTTGSNQPQHF.